This TCR beta chain came from a study of shared clonotypes between healthy human individuals. Study as a whole: Three plates were used per donor for CD4 naive, three for CD4 memory, two for CD8 naive and one for CD8 memory.

Germline loops: CDR1 MDHEN, CDR2 SYDVKM. CDR3 size: 13 residues. The ends lost 5 bases at V and 8 bases at J; junction bases unmatched: 4. Here immunoSEQ multiplex PCR was the method, and the copy in TCRdb shows in-frame clones only, minus some. In the table there are around 1.5 million clones, approximately 98% of which are singletons. Sequencing was carried out using naive CD4+ T cells sorted from blood. Subset denoted: CD45RA+ positively selected. The TCR was taken from a man aged 25-45 years in good health. The chain couples TRBV28 to TRBJ1-2; TRBD1 matches at 11 bases. CDR3: CASSRTGGEGYTF. The CDR3 DNA reads TGTGCCAGCAGTCGGACAGGGGGCGAAGGCTACACCTTC.